This entry lists 20 T cell receptor beta chains sequenced from one sample in a study of cytomegalovirus exposure and HLA in healthy donors. Method: immunoSEQ multiplex PCR; TCRdb's copy keeps in-frame clones and lacks some. The sample includes 71,000 or so clones, 85% to 95% of them seen just once. Material: PBMCs. All receptors come from a woman aged 18-29 years in good health and CMV-seronegative.

V gene TRBV5-1 combines with J gene TRBJ1-1; D is uncertain. This CDR3 region has 15 residues. V lost 1 base, J lost 1 base, and 11 bases lay in between. Germline V lookup: CDR1 SGHRS, CDR2 YFSETQ. CDR3 bases: TGCGCCAGCAGCTTGTACAGCCCGACGAACACTGAAGCTTTCTTT. Amino acid sequence: CASSLYSPTNTEAFF.

In this sample, this clone turned up once. The chain has TRBV4-1 and TRBJ2-7; D is undetermined. Germline V gene lookup returns CDR1 MGHRA and CDR2 YSYEKL. CDR3 length: 12 amino acids. V was pared by 3 bases and J by 6 bases, with 9 bases between. Here the CDR3 DNA reads TGCGCCAGCAGCCACGAGCGTGGCGAGCAGTACTTC. It translates to CASSHERGEQYF.

This clone has more than one count but fewer than ten. The chain links TRBV19 to TRBJ2-3; 10 bases are shared with TRBD1. Germline V CDR1 and CDR2: LNHDA, SQIVND (reference sequence). The CDR3 runs 15 residues. Trimming at V came to 5 bases and at J to 2 bases, leaving 4 bases not matched to a gene. In DNA, the CDR3 is TGTGCCAGTAGTCCGACAGGGGGCGACACAGATACGCAGTATTTT. Residues: CASSPTGGDTDTQYF.

CDR3 residues: CASSLSKDRGANEQFF. The CDR3 nucleotides are TGTGCCAGCAGCTTAAGCAAGGACAGGGGCGCGAATGAGCAGTTCTTC. The chain has TRBV7-3 and TRBJ2-1; TRBD1 aligns across 9 bases. The length of the CDR3 is 16 residues. The germline V gene has CDR1 SGHTA and CDR2 FQGTGA. Trimming took 1 base from V and 7 from J; bases not matched to a gene: 8. Full variable domain (rest looked up from reference TRBV7-3 and TRBJ2-1): GAGVSQTPSNKVTEKGKYVELRCDPISGHTALYWYRQSLGQGPEFLIYFQGTGAADDSGLPNDRFFAVRPEGSVSTLKIQRTERGDSAVYLCASSLSKDRGANEQFFGPGTRLTVL.

The rearrangement uses TRBV13 and TRBJ1-4; D uncertain. The CDR3 totals 15 residues. CDR1 and CDR2 (germline): PRHDT, FYEKMQ (reference sequence). The V and J ends lost 5 bases and 0 bases respectively, with 10 bases between them. CDR3 amino acids: CASSQGSSTNEKLFF. CDR3 nucleotide sequence: TGTGCCAGCAGCCAAGGGAGCTCAACTAATGAAAAACTGTTTTTT. The variable domain in full, with the rest retrieved from reference TRBV13 and TRBJ1-4, is AAGVIQSPRHLIKEKRETATLKCYPIPRHDTVYWYQQGPGQDPQFLISFYEKMQSDKGSIPDRFSAQQFSDYHSELNMSSLELGDSALYFCASSQGSSTNEKLFFGSGTQLSVL.

The V and J genes are TRBV6-1 and TRBJ1-1; 7 positions match TRBD1. J gave up 4 bases and V 6 bases, and 5 bases lay outside the gene matches. The CDR3 length is 13 residues. In germline, CDR1 is MNHNS, CDR2 SASEGT. The CDR3 spells CASRTQGFTEAFF. The CDR3 DNA follows: TGTGCCAGCAGAACACAGGGGTTCACTGAAGCTTTCTTT.

The chain recombines TRBV9 with TRBJ1-2; 7 bases map to TRBD1. The ends lost 4 bases at V and 4 bases at J; junction bases unmatched: 10. This CDR3 spans 15 amino acids. The V gene's germline CDR1 is SGDLS and CDR2 YYNGEE. This CDR3 is CASSPRQGTVYGYTF. Written as DNA, the CDR3 is TGTGCCAGCAGCCCTAGACAGGGTACCGTCTATGGCTACACCTTC.

The chain joins TRBV14 to TRBJ1-2; no clear D gene. Germline CDR1 SGHDN, CDR2 FVKESK. Deletions cut 0 bases from V and 0 bases from J, with 8 bases between. The CDR3 is 15 residues long. This CDR3 reads CASSQEAGSNYGYTF. The DNA of the CDR3 is TGTGCCAGCAGCCAAGAGGCAGGATCTAACTATGGCTACACCTTC.

V gene TRBV27 combines with J gene TRBJ2-7; 11 positions match TRBD2. This CDR3 is 14 amino acids long. CDR1 and CDR2 (germline): MNHEY, SMNVEV (reference sequence). V lost 5 bases to trimming and J lost 4 bases; unmatched junction nucleotides: 4. DNA for the CDR3: TGTGCCAGCAGTCCCCTAGCGGGAGGATACGAGCAGTACTTC. Protein: CASSPLAGGYEQYF.

The chain has TRBV11-2 and TRBJ1-2; no reliable D call. Germline V gene data show CDR1 as SGHAT and CDR2 as FQNNGV. The CDR3 runs 13 residues. Trimming cost V 3 bases and J 7 bases, with 12 bases left between them. The CDR3 reads CASSLTPIAGYTF. CDR3 nucleotides: TGTGCCAGCAGCTTGACTCCGATAGCTGGCTACACCTTC. The complete variable domain, with remaining parts taken from reference TRBV11-2 and TRBJ1-2, reads EAGVAQSPRYKIIEKRQSVAFWCNPISGHATLYWYQQILGQGPKLLIQFQNNGVVDDSQLPKDRFSAERLKGVDSTLKIQPAKLEDSAVYLCASSLTPIAGYTFGSGTRLTVV.

The rearrangement uses TRBV4-2 and TRBJ2-5; 13 positions agree with TRBD2. CDR3 length equals 16 residues. Trimming removed 5 bases from V and 1 base from J; junction bases left unmatched: 4. The germline V gene encodes CDR1 LGHNA and CDR2 YNFKEQ. This CDR3 reads CASSDGLAGVQETQYF. Written as DNA, the CDR3 is TGTGCCAGCAGCGACGGACTAGCGGGGGTCCAAGAGACCCAGTACTTC.

The V gene is TRBV11-1, the J gene TRBJ1-4, with a tentative D call TRBD1 (5 bases). The length of the CDR3 is 14 residues. V was cut by 5 bases and J by 7 bases, with 14 bases left in between. Germline V gives CDR1 SGHAT, CDR2 FQDESV (reference sequence). The CDR3 DNA is TGTGCCAGCAGCCATCCAGGGTGGAGTGAAAAACTGTTTTTT. It encodes CASSHPGWSEKLFF.

J is TRBJ2-1 and V is TRBV6-6; D unresolved. V was pared by 8 bases and J by 0 bases, with 2 bases between. The germline V gene has CDR1 MNHNY and CDR2 SVGAGI (reference sequence). The CDR3 extends over 11 amino acids. CDR3 nucleotide sequence: TGTGCCAGCCTCTCCTACAATGAGCAGTTCTTC. Amino acid sequence: CASLSYNEQFF.

The J gene is TRBJ1-1, the V gene TRBV6-1, with TRBD1 matching 7 bases. This CDR3 contains 15 residues. The germline V gene encodes CDR1 MNHNS and CDR2 SASEGT. V shed 8 bases, J shed 4 bases, and the junction held 13 bases outside the gene matches. The CDR3 DNA reads as TGTGCCAGCGCTCGGGACAGAAACCTTGGCACTGAAGCTTTCTTT. Translation: CASARDRNLGTEAFF.

The genes are TRBV27 and TRBJ2-7; 10 bases line up with TRBD1. The CDR3 consists of 15 residues. Germline lookup yields CDR1 MNHEY and CDR2 SMNVEV (reference sequence). Trimming cost V 7 bases and J 1 base; bases outside gene matches: 7. CDR3 sequence: CASKPGQGPSYEQYF. For the CDR3, the DNA is TGTGCCAGCAAACCGGGACAGGGGCCTTCCTACGAGCAGTACTTC.

The chain's CDR3 is CASSATGGHEKLFF. The DNA of the CDR3 is TGTGCCAGCAGCGCAACAGGGGGTCATGAAAAACTGTTTTTT. This chain links TRBV7-2 with TRBJ1-4; 8 bases fit TRBD1. Germline lookup yields CDR1 SGHTA and CDR2 FQGNSA. The CDR3 contains 14 residues. Unmatched junction bases numbered 5, after V lost 5 bases and J lost 6 bases.

The genes are TRBV29-1 and TRBJ1-2, with a possible D match to TRBD1 (5 bases). The CDR3 is 13 residues long. V lost 6 bases, J lost 6 bases, and 17 bases lay in between. Germline V gene data show CDR1 as SQVTM and CDR2 as ANQGSEA. Written as DNA, the CDR3 is TGCAGCGTATGGGGGGGTACGGATGATGGCTACACCTTC. Its protein is CSVWGGTDDGYTF.

The CDR3 DNA is TGTGCCAGCATAGATAGGAGGGGAGGAGAGACCCAGTACTTC. Translating it yields CASIDRRGGETQYF. The V call is TRBV2, the J call TRBJ2-5, with D maybe TRBD2 (6 bases). Trimming shortened V by 7 bases and J by 4 bases, and 16 bases separated the two germline ends. Germline loops: CDR1 SNHLY, CDR2 FYNNEI. CDR3 length equals 14 residues.

The chain uses TRBV7-8 and TRBJ2-3; 8 bases agree with TRBD2. The CDR3 sequence is 16 residues long. With V trimmed by 3 bases and J by 0 bases, 5 bases remained unmatched. The germline gives CDR1 SGHVS, CDR2 FQNEAQ. The CDR3 is CASSFMRGASTDTQYF. Here the CDR3 DNA reads TGTGCCAGCAGCTTTATGCGGGGGGCTAGCACAGATACGCAGTATTTT.

The V and J genes are TRBV28 and TRBJ2-1, with 11 bases aligning to TRBD2. The germline gives CDR1 MDHEN, CDR2 SYDVKM. Germline trimming cut 5 bases from V and 7 bases from J; bases unmatched to any gene: 7. The CDR3 consists of 15 residues. CDR3 protein: CASSLLAGDLNEQFF. The DNA of the CDR3 is TGTGCCAGCAGTCTACTAGCGGGAGATCTAAATGAGCAGTTCTTC.